This T cell receptor (beta chain) was captured in a study of human T cells and chemical hapten exposure. The time point: pre-sensitization, week 0. Documented treatment: therapeutic diphenylcyclopropenone sensitization with weekly scalp DPC. The CDR3 is 15 residues long. V dropped 3 bases and J dropped 4; count of bases not matched to a gene: 6. Germline V gene sequence: CDR1 SNHLY, CDR2 FYNNEI. Individual cDNA molecules (in the library) carried attached unique molecular identifiers. TCRdb ran MiXCR on the RACE reads and lists one entry per CDR3 protein. The sample holds about 260,000 distinct CDR3 sequences, about 9% seen once.

Sequencing was performed on whole blood, taken in connection with sensitization to the hapten diphenylcyclopropenone (DPC). The rearrangement links TRBV2 to TRBJ2-3, with 8 bases matching TRBD2. The origin of this receptor is a woman aged 40 to 55 with alopecia areata. Some clones in this sample may be carry-over from other donors' samples. The DNA for the CDR3 is TGTGCCAGCAGTGAGGGAAGCGGGAGATCAGATACGCAGTATTTT. Its protein product is CASSEGSGRSDTQYF.